This T cell receptor (beta chain) was documented in a study of T cell repertoires in cytomegalovirus infection. Study-level background: The public TCR beta signatures pointed to both CMV infection and matching HLA type.

TCRdb re-called the reads through MiXCR, storing one row per CDR3 protein. Of 750,000 to 900,000 distinct CDR3 sequences listed, under 35% were seen once; the top ten hold around 13%. Regarding this clonotype: Its antigen is unknown.

This CDR3 has 15 residues. CDR1 and CDR2 from the germline V gene are LNHNV and YYDKDF (reference sequence). V shed 5 bases and J 3 bases; nucleotides not matched to a gene: 7. The gene calls are TRBV15 and TRBJ2-3; 8 nucleotides line up with TRBD2. This receptor was taken from a human donor in good health (CMV status not recorded). Some clones in this sample may be carry-over from other donors' samples. Sequenced material: cultured CD8+ T cells from PBMCs, taken from culture after CMV antigen stimulation. CDR3 DNA: TGTGCCACCAGCGCCGCGAGCGGGAGTACAGATACGCAGTATTTT. Translation: CATSAASGSTDTQYF.